What follows are 2 T cell receptor beta chains derived from one specimen sequenced in a study of post-analysis software for immune sequencing data. Study-wide points: When patients were compared with controls, 5 or 6 TRBV segments were more frequent, TRBV5-6, TRBV5-1 and TRBV20-1 among them.

Incorporated into the TCR beta cDNA libraries were unique molecular identifiers, which served to reduce PCR and sequencing biases. TCRdb called the PCR reads again in MiXCR, with one record for every CDR3 protein. The sample contains about 820,000 distinct CDR3 sequences, around 50% of which appear only once. No antigen has been identified for these receptors. The sample was blood. These receptors were collected from a girl under 18 with multiple sclerosis.

This chain uses TRBV6-5 with TRBJ2-7, with 9 bases matching TRBD1. This CDR3 has 13 amino acids. V trimming: 6 bases; J trimming: 6 bases; junction bases outside the gene matches: 6. Germline V gene data show CDR1 as MNHEY and CDR2 as SVGAGI. The CDR3 loop reads CASRQTGGFEQYF. The CDR3 bases are TGTGCCAGCAGACAGACAGGGGGTTTCGAGCAGTACTTC.

The V call is TRBV5-1, the J call TRBJ1-1; D ambiguous. Germline assignment: CDR1 SGHRS and CDR2 YFSETQ. Trimming took off 3 bases at V and 3 bases at J, with 9 bases between the two ends. The CDR3 spans 13 residues. The CDR3, as DNA: TGCGCCAGCAGCTCCGACACCTACACTGAAGCTTTCTTT. Residues: CASSSDTYTEAFF.